What follows describes a single T cell receptor (beta chain). Measured with immunoSEQ multiplex PCR; TCRdb has only the in-frame clones, and not every one. Seen here are under 200,000 clones, 84% observed once, and the top ten hold roughly 14%. These data are taken from a study of blood T cell repertoires in COVID-19. CDR3 length equals 16 residues. CDR1 is SGHRS, CDR2 YFSETQ, per germline. V shed 4 bases, J shed 6 bases, and the junction held 11 bases outside the gene matches. What was sequenced was peripheral blood. This receptor was obtained from a woman in her seventies with COVID-19, enrolled during active disease. The chain employs TRBV5-1 and TRBJ1-1, with TRBD1 identical over 11 bases. This chain's CDR3 is CASSQGGTGGAAEAFF. Written as DNA, the CDR3 is TGCGCCAGCAGCCAGGGTGGGACAGGGGGAGCGGCTGAAGCTTTCTTT.